Below are 13 T cell receptor beta chains sequenced from a single sample in a study of cytomegalovirus exposure and HLA in healthy donors. This table comes from immunoSEQ multiplex PCR, and its TCRdb copy is limited to in-frame clones, with some not included. The sample lists 100,000 to 150,000 clones, around 85% occurring once. Sequenced: PBMCs. All receptors derive from a man younger than 30 in good health and CMV-seropositive.

The CDR3 region has the DNA TGTGCCAGCATGGGACAGGGCTATGGCTACACCTTC. Translating gives CASMGQGYGYTF. The V call is TRBV6-1, the J call TRBJ1-2, with TRBD1 matching over 9 bases. V lost 7 bases, J lost 4 bases, and 1 base stayed unmatched. CDR1 is MNHNS and CDR2 is SASEGT in the germline V gene. There are 12 residues in the CDR3.

The chain uses TRBV29-1 and TRBJ2-7; no clear D. Trimming removed 3 bases from V and 0 bases from J, with 9 bases in between. The germline gives CDR1 SQVTM, CDR2 ANQGSEA. The CDR3 contains 13 residues. The CDR3 spells CSVESGSSYEQYF. The DNA of the CDR3 is TGCAGCGTTGAGTCGGGTAGCTCCTACGAGCAGTACTTC.

This chain connects TRBV4-1 to TRBJ2-1; no definite D call. Germline assignment: CDR1 MGHRA and CDR2 YSYEKL. This CDR3 region has 14 residues. The V end was cut by 1 base, the J end by 2 bases, with 6 bases between. The CDR3 region has the DNA TGCGCCAGCAGCCAAGGATACACCTACAATGAGCAGTTCTTC. This encodes CASSQGYTYNEQFF.

This rearrangement joins TRBV4-1 to TRBJ1-2; 9 nucleotides agree with TRBD1. There are 15 residues in the CDR3. Germline CDR1 is MGHRA and CDR2 is YSYEKL. V was pared by 4 bases and J by 2 bases, with 5 bases of the junction left unmatched. Here the CDR3 DNA reads TGCGCCAGCAGCCCCCACAGGGGGCAGAACTATGGCTACACCTTC. Protein: CASSPHRGQNYGYTF.

The table lists this clone with a few counts. The chain couples TRBV7-9 to TRBJ1-2; D is undetermined. Germline values: CDR1 SEHNR, CDR2 FQNEAQ (reference sequence). V lost 1 base and J 4 bases, leaving 7 bases between the germline ends. This CDR3 is built from 13 residues. The chain's CDR3 is CASSLGLVYGYTF. As DNA, the CDR3 is TGTGCCAGCAGCTTAGGACTAGTCTATGGCTACACCTTC.

The chain links TRBV18 to TRBJ2-2; TRBD1 matches 10 bases. Germline lookup yields CDR1 KGHSH and CDR2 LQKENI. This CDR3 has 15 amino acids. J gave up 4 bases and V 6 bases, and 5 bases lay outside the gene matches. DNA for the CDR3: TGTGCCAGCTCTCCGGGACAGGGGATCACCGGGGAGCTGTTTTTT. It is translated as CASSPGQGITGELFF. Using reference TRBV18 and TRBJ2-2 for the parts outside the CDR3, the full variable domain is NAGVMQNPRHLVRRRGQEARLRCSPMKGHSHVYWYRQLPEEGLKFMVYLQKENIIDESGMPKERFSAEFPKEGPSILRIQQVVRGDSAAYFCASSPGQGITGELFFGEGSRLTVL.

This clone was picked up a small number of times. The gene calls are TRBV5-5 and TRBJ2-7, with 7 bases that match TRBD1. The junction had 8 bases not matched to a gene; V was cut back by 0 bases and J by 2 bases. This CDR3 region has 16 residues. Germline loops: CDR1 SGHKS, CDR2 YYEKEE (reference sequence). The CDR3 region is CASSLASWQGAYEQYF. The CDR3, as DNA: TGTGCCAGCAGCTTGGCCTCTTGGCAGGGGGCCTACGAGCAGTACTTC.

The V call is TRBV11-2, the J call TRBJ2-7; perhaps TRBD2 as D (6 bases). V was pared by 6 bases and J by 0 bases, with 18 bases between. The CDR3 is 16 amino acids. From germline, CDR1 is SGHAT and CDR2 FQNNGV. The CDR3 region is CASSQLLAQSSYEQYF. The CDR3 region has the DNA TGTGCCAGCAGTCAACTCCTAGCGCAGAGCTCCTACGAGCAGTACTTC.

CDR3 sequence reads: CAYHRGTNEKLFF. CDR3 nucleotide sequence: TGTGCCTACCACAGGGGGACTAATGAAAAACTGTTTTTT. V is TRBV30 and J is TRBJ1-4; 8 nucleotides agree with TRBD1. Germline values: CDR1 GTSNPN, CDR2 SVGIG (reference sequence). The J segment lost 2 bases and the V segment lost 7 bases, leaving 3 bases of the junction unmatched. The CDR3 sequence is 13 residues long.

This chain connects TRBV5-6 to TRBJ1-5; D unclear. The V and J ends lost 4 bases and 1 base respectively, with 15 bases between them. This CDR3 contains 16 residues. Germline CDR1 and CDR2: SGHDT and YYEEEE. The chain's CDR3 is CASSLSGYLSNQPQHF. The CDR3 nucleotides are TGTGCCAGCAGCCTTTCGGGATACCTGAGCAATCAGCCCCAGCATTTT.

This CDR3 is CASRTVRPANSPLHF. The CDR3 region has the DNA TGTGCCAGCAGGACAGTAAGGCCAGCTAATTCACCCCTCCACTTT. The chain employs TRBV28 and TRBJ1-6; weak D call: TRBD1 (5 bases). The length of the CDR3 is 15 residues. With 6 bases removed from V and 6 bases from J, the gap between germline ends came to 15 bases. Germline loops: CDR1 MDHEN, CDR2 SYDVKM.

This sequence joins TRBV30 and TRBJ2-5, with 8 bases matching TRBD2. Germline V CDR1 and CDR2: GTSNPN, SVGIG (reference sequence). Trimming took 0 bases from V and 3 from J; bases not matched to a gene: 6. The CDR3 contains 15 residues. The CDR3 spells CAWSVGSGEEETQYF. As DNA, the CDR3 is TGTGCCTGGAGTGTGGGTAGCGGGGAAGAAGAGACCCAGTACTTC. Full variable domain (outside the CDR3, taken from reference TRBV30 and TRBJ2-5): SQTIHQWPATLVQPVGSPLSLECTVEGTSNPNLYWYRQAAGRGLQLLFYSVGIGQISSEVPQNLSASRPQDRQFILSSKKLLLSDSGFYLCAWSVGSGEEETQYFGPGTRLLVL.

The V and J genes are TRBV29-1 and TRBJ2-5; D perhaps matches TRBD2 (6 bases). Germline V lookup: CDR1 SQVTM, CDR2 ANQGSEA. The CDR3 is made up of 14 amino acids. Trimming cost V 0 bases and J 5 bases, with 13 bases left between them. The CDR3 sequence is CSVEEFSSGETQYF. DNA of the CDR3: TGCAGCGTTGAAGAATTTTCAAGCGGGGAGACCCAGTACTTC. Based on the CDR3 plus reference TRBV29-1 and TRBJ2-5, the full variable domain is SAVISQKPSRDICQRGTSLTIQCQVDSQVTMMFWYRQQPGQSLTLIATANQGSEATYESGFVIDKFPISRPNLTFSTLTVSNMSPEDSSIYLCSVEEFSSGETQYFGPGTRLLVL.